What follows are 27 T cell receptor beta chains derived from one specimen sequenced in a study of graft-versus-host responses after intestinal transplantation. Some clones are missing from TCRdb's copy, which holds only in-frame ones; the method was immunoSEQ multiplex PCR. The sample has around 110,000 clones, 90% seen once. The antigens these receptors bind are not known. The sample consisted of unstimulated CD4+ T cells sorted from spleen or lymph node cells, taken before intestinal transplant. The receptors were gathered from a human donor who received an intestinal transplant.

The chain recombines TRBV10-3 with TRBJ1-3; D is unclear. This CDR3 comprises 16 residues. The germline gives CDR1 ENHRY, CDR2 SYGVKD. V lost 0 bases and J lost 0, with 9 bases in between. The CDR3 loop reads CAISESKASSGNTIYF. DNA for the CDR3: TGTGCCATCAGTGAGTCGAAAGCGAGCTCTGGAAACACCATATATTTT.

In its sample, this clone was seen once. The J gene is TRBJ2-1, the V gene TRBV6-1; 8 bases map to TRBD1. V was pared by 4 bases and J by 9 bases, with 11 bases of the junction left unmatched. CDR1 is MNHNS and CDR2 is SASEGT in the germline V gene. CDR3 size: 15 residues. The CDR3 DNA is TGTGCCAGCAGTGTGGACAGGGTCAGGGGCGGTGAGCAGTTCTTC. It translates to CASSVDRVRGGEQFF.

As regards this clone: Other DNA variants within this sample encode the same CDR3. The genes are TRBV2 and TRBJ2-7, with TRBD2 identical over 9 bases. Germline loops: CDR1 SNHLY, CDR2 FYNNEI. V lost 6 bases to trimming and J lost 6 bases; unmatched junction nucleotides: 12. The CDR3 spans 15 residues. CDR3 sequence reads: CASSESGLAPFEQYF. CDR3 DNA: TGTGCCAGCAGCGAATCGGGACTAGCCCCTTTCGAGCAGTACTTC.

The rearrangement uses TRBV7-9 and TRBJ2-7; a possible D gene is TRBD2 (6 bases). CDR3 length: 16 amino acids. Trimming stripped 2 bases from V and 7 bases from J, with 21 bases between. Germline CDR1 is SEHNR and CDR2 is FQNEAQ (reference sequence). CDR3 region: CASSLIGGSPFSEQYF. CDR3 nucleotides: TGTGCCAGCAGCTTAATCGGGGGTTCCCCTTTTAGTGAGCAGTACTTC. The entire variable domain, with the rest obtained from reference TRBV7-9 and TRBJ2-7, is as follows: DTGVSQNPRHKITKRGQNVTFRCDPISEHNRLYWYRQTLGQGPEFLTYFQNEAQLEKSRLLSDRFSAERPKGSFSTLEIQRTEQGDSAMYLCASSLIGGSPFSEQYFGPGTRLTVT.

There are a few counts of this clone. The rearrangement links TRBV6-5 to TRBJ1-2, with a tentative D call TRBD1 (5 bases). There are 11 residues in the CDR3. Trimming left V 5 bases short and J 9 bases short, with 10 bases between. Germline V gene lookup returns CDR1 MNHEY and CDR2 SVGAGI. The CDR3 nucleotides read TGTGCCAGCAGTACAGGACGGAGCTACACCTTC. It is translated as CASSTGRSYTF.

The chain is built from TRBV19 and TRBJ2-3; possibly TRBD2 for D (6 bases). V was pared by 1 base and J by 2 bases, with 10 bases between. The CDR3 loop spans 15 amino acids. Germline V gene lookup returns CDR1 LNHDA and CDR2 SQIVND (reference sequence). CDR3 amino acids: CASSIAAGNTDTQYF. The CDR3 DNA follows: TGTGCCAGTAGTATAGCAGCGGGTAACACAGATACGCAGTATTTT.

CDR3 DNA: TGTGCCAGCAGTGATTTTATCGGCATATATTTT. As protein: CASSDFIGIYF. The chain recombines TRBV6-1 with TRBJ1-3; no definite D call. Germline loops: CDR1 MNHNS, CDR2 SASEGT. V shed 3 bases and J shed 12 bases, with 9 bases lying between them. The CDR3 length is 11 residues.

This chain connects TRBV7-2 to TRBJ2-3, with D unclear. This CDR3 contains 15 residues. The V end was cut by 4 bases, the J end by 0 bases, with 11 bases between. The germline V gene has CDR1 SGHTA and CDR2 FQGNSA. The chain's CDR3 is CASSSRVTSTDTQYF. As DNA, the CDR3 is TGTGCCAGCAGCTCGCGCGTCACTAGCACAGATACGCAGTATTTT. The complete variable domain, with remaining parts taken from reference TRBV7-2 and TRBJ2-3, reads GAGVSQSPSNKVTEKGKDVELRCDPISGHTALYWYRQSLGQGLEFLIYFQGNSAPDKSGLPSDRFSAERTGGSVSTLTIQRTQQEDSAVYLCASSSRVTSTDTQYFGPGTRLTVL.

This clone showed up just a few times. The chain employs TRBV5-6 and TRBJ1-2; D uncertain. V was cut by 4 bases and J by 3 bases, with 16 bases left in between. Germline-derived CDR1 and CDR2 are SGHDT and YYEEEE. The CDR3 is 15 amino acids. The CDR3 loop is CASSPLTDGDYGYTF. The CDR3 DNA follows: TGTGCCAGCAGCCCCCTCACCGACGGAGACTATGGCTACACCTTC.

The chain is built from TRBV29-1 and TRBJ1-1; 8 bases match TRBD1. The CDR3 sequence is 14 residues long. The V gene's germline CDR1 is SQVTM and CDR2 ANQGSEA. V trimming: 5 bases; J trimming: 0 bases; junction bases outside the gene matches: 5. This chain's CDR3 is CSVSRTGMNTEAFF. CDR3 in DNA: TGCAGCGTTTCCCGGACAGGGATGAACACTGAAGCTTTCTTT.

J is TRBJ2-7 and V is TRBV6-1; TRBD2 is a possible D gene (6 bases). V was cut by 6 bases and J by 0 bases, with 15 bases left in between. Germline assignment: CDR1 MNHNS and CDR2 SASEGT. This CDR3 is built from 15 residues. The CDR3 sequence: CASRPRGTSSYEQYF. CDR3 sequence (DNA): TGTGCCAGCAGACCTCGGGGGACCAGCTCCTACGAGCAGTACTTC.

This chain uses TRBV13 with TRBJ2-1; 7 bases are a match to TRBD1. CDR3 length equals 17 residues. The V gene end was trimmed by 2 bases and the J gene end by 9 bases; junction bases not matched to a gene: 16. Germline CDR1 and CDR2: PRHDT and FYEKMQ (reference sequence). As DNA, the CDR3 is TGTGCCAGCAGCTTACAGGCAGGGGGAACCCCTGTCGGTGAGCAGTTCTTC. Translation gives CASSLQAGGTPVGEQFF.

V and J are TRBV5-1 and TRBJ1-1; TRBD1 matches at 7 bases. Trimming removed 2 bases from V and 3 bases from J; junction bases left unmatched: 4. The CDR3 totals 14 residues. Germline V gives CDR1 SGHRS, CDR2 YFSETQ. This CDR3 is CASSLEGQYTEAFF. The CDR3 DNA reads as TGCGCCAGCAGCTTAGAGGGACAGTACACTGAAGCTTTCTTT.

Note on this clone: The sample contains more than one DNA sequence encoding this CDR3. This chain uses TRBV9 with TRBJ1-1; D gene ambiguous. The CDR3 is 14 amino acids. Trimming removed 0 bases from V and 1 base from J, with 7 bases in between. Germline V gene lookup returns CDR1 SGDLS and CDR2 YYNGEE. CDR3 loop: CASSVGAGNTEAFF. The CDR3 bases are TGTGCCAGCAGCGTAGGGGCGGGGAACACTGAAGCTTTCTTT. Full variable domain (missing parts from reference TRBV9 and TRBJ1-1): DSGVTQTPKHLITATGQRVTLRCSPRSGDLSVYWYQQSLDQGLQFLIQYYNGEERAKGNILERFSAQQFPDLHSELNLSSLELGDSALYFCASSVGAGNTEAFFGQGTRLTVV.

This chain links TRBV6-1 with TRBJ1-1; the match to TRBD1 covers 11 bases. CDR3 size: 16 residues. The germline V gene has CDR1 MNHNS and CDR2 SASEGT. The V gene end was trimmed by 1 base and the J gene end by 4 bases; junction bases not matched to a gene: 5. CDR3: CASSEVPGQGGTEAFF. The CDR3 coding sequence is TGTGCCAGCAGTGAAGTACCGGGACAGGGGGGCACTGAAGCTTTCTTT.

This chain uses TRBV14 with TRBJ1-4; 12 positions match TRBD1. Unmatched junction bases numbered 13, after V lost 4 bases and J lost 4 bases. Looked up from germline, CDR1 is SGHDN and CDR2 is FVKESK. This CDR3 is 19 amino acids long. The CDR3 protein is CASSLPGQGARRSNEKLFF. The CDR3 DNA sequence: TGTGCCAGCAGCCTACCGGGACAGGGGGCACGAAGGAGTAATGAAAAACTGTTTTTT.

This chain uses TRBV30 with TRBJ1-1, with TRBD1 matching 10 bases. The germline V gene encodes CDR1 GTSNPN and CDR2 SVGIG (reference sequence). The CDR3 extends over 13 amino acids. V gave up 5 bases and J gave up 6 bases; unmatched junction bases: 6. The CDR3 DNA reads TGTGCCTGGGCGGGACAGGGGACCGCTGAAGCTTTCTTT. It translates to CAWAGQGTAEAFF.

This rearrangement joins TRBV7-2 to TRBJ1-5, with D unclear. CDR1 and CDR2 from the germline V gene are SGHTA and FQGNSA. The ends were cut back, 2 bases at V and 2 bases at J, with 10 bases in the middle. The CDR3 loop spans 15 amino acids. Written as DNA, the CDR3 is TGTGCCAGCAGCTTACGGGTAGGAGGCAATCAGCCCCAGCATTTT. This sequence encodes CASSLRVGGNQPQHF.

The chain has TRBV30 and TRBJ1-5; no reliable D call. The length of the CDR3 is 13 residues. Germline V CDR1 and CDR2: GTSNPN, SVGIG (reference sequence). Trimming shortened V by 4 bases and J by 5 bases, and 12 bases separated the two germline ends. CDR3 coding DNA: TGTGCCTGGAACCTTGCGAGGGATCAGCCCCAGCATTTT. Translated: CAWNLARDQPQHF.

A remark on this clone: Relative to the germline gene, one junction end is altered; a read error may explain this. The chain employs TRBV7-6 and TRBJ2-3; TRBD2 matches 11 bases. This CDR3 contains 14 residues. Germline V CDR1 and CDR2: SGHVS, FNYEAQ. CDR3 sequence: CASRLAGGADTQYF. The DNA for the CDR3 is TGTGCCAGCAGGTTAGCGGGAGGGGCAGATACGCAGTATTTT.

V and J are TRBV5-1 and TRBJ1-2, with D hard to call. Trimming stripped 0 bases from V and 0 bases from J, with 18 bases between. Germline V lookup: CDR1 SGHRS, CDR2 YFSETQ. The CDR3 is made up of 18 amino acids. In nucleotides, the CDR3 is TGCGCCAGCAGCTTGGCCGGGGTTAGGGCCCTACCTAACTATGGCTACACCTTC. It translates to CASSLAGVRALPNYGYTF.

This clone was recorded only once. Written as DNA, the CDR3 is TGTGCCAGCAGACCAGACAGTTTTGGCAATCAGCCCCAGCATTTT. Translating gives CASRPDSFGNQPQHF. The genes are TRBV27 and TRBJ1-5; D possibly corresponds to TRBD1 (5 bases). The V gene lost 6 bases and the J gene lost 2 bases, with 14 bases spanning the gap. The CDR3 is 15 amino acids. From germline, CDR1 is MNHEY and CDR2 SMNVEV (reference sequence).

The chain links TRBV19 to TRBJ2-7; 10 bases are a match to TRBD1. The CDR3 contains 14 residues. Germline V CDR1 and CDR2: LNHDA, SQIVND (reference sequence). The V gene end was trimmed by 4 bases and the J gene end by 4 bases; junction bases not matched to a gene: 4. The chain's CDR3 is CASSRTGQGYEQYF. CDR3 DNA: TGTGCCAGTAGTAGGACGGGACAGGGGTACGAGCAGTACTTC.

The chain couples TRBV9 to TRBJ2-1; a weak D match, TRBD1 (5 bases). Trimming removed 3 bases from V and 1 base from J, with 8 bases in between. CDR1 is SGDLS and CDR2 is YYNGEE in the germline V gene. The CDR3 runs to 14 residues. CDR3 sequence reads: CASSADSSYNEQFF. CDR3 DNA: TGTGCCAGCAGCGCCGACAGTTCCTACAATGAGCAGTTCTTC.

The V gene is TRBV7-8, the J gene TRBJ1-6; 7 bases are shared with TRBD1. This CDR3 is 15 amino acids long. Germline V CDR1 and CDR2: SGHVS, FQNEAQ. The V and J ends lost 5 bases and 9 bases, in that order; junction bases with no gene match: 10. CDR3 DNA: TGTGCCAGCAGCCCTGCCCGGACAGGTAGTTCACCCCTCCACTTT. This gives the protein CASSPARTGSSPLHF.

The chain employs TRBV5-5 and TRBJ2-7; 7 nucleotides align to TRBD2. Germline V CDR1 and CDR2: SGHKS, YYEKEE (reference sequence). There are 14 residues in the CDR3. V lost 4 bases, J lost 0 bases, and 4 bases stayed unmatched. CDR3 loop: CASSRPGGSYEQYF. DNA of the CDR3: TGTGCCAGCAGCCGCCCGGGGGGCTCCTACGAGCAGTACTTC.

As regards this clone: Sequence at one end of the junction differs from germline and may be a read error. The genes are TRBV2 and TRBJ1-5; D remains unclear. The CDR3 spans 14 residues. CDR1 is SNHLY and CDR2 is FYNNEI in the germline V gene. The CDR3 protein is CASSEWASDQPQHF. The DNA for the CDR3 is TGTGCCAGCAGTGAATGGGCTAGCGATCAGCCCCAGCATTTT.